Reported below is one TCR beta chain. Its specificity is not known. This specimen comes from a study of cytomegalovirus exposure and HLA in healthy donors. Study-level findings and limits: Highly shared variants forming one cluster were likely a sequencing artifact. Cytomegalovirus association was listed for roughly 160 TCR beta chains.

Use of 60 Vbeta and 13 Jbeta primers characterized the PCR. Repertoires were generated with immunoSEQ multiplex PCR, while TCRdb's copy carries only in-frame clones and drops some. The sample lists fewer than 250,000 clones, around 79% occurring once. Losses at the gene ends were 2 bases for V and 15 bases for J; bases not matched to a gene: 10. The CDR3 is 14 amino acids. The germline V gene has CDR1 SGHVS and CDR2 FQNEAQ. Healthy bone marrow donors made up the donor group. This chain links TRBV7-8 with TRBJ2-1; 10 bases are shared with TRBD2. The origin of this receptor is a girl between 2 and 10 years old in good health and CMV-seronegative. The source material was PBMCs. CDR3 loop: CASSLYRLAGEPFF. The DNA of the CDR3 is TGTGCCAGCAGCTTATATCGCCTAGCGGGAGAACCGTTCTTC.